The rows below give T cell receptor beta chains drawn from one sample of a study of T-cell reconstitution after alpha-beta-depleted transplantation in children. In TCRdb, the PCR reads were re-called with MiXCR into one record per CDR3 protein. The profile shows 600,000 to 700,000 distinct CDR3 sequences, 16% of them singletons. This specimen consisted of PBMCs from the stem cell graft donor, obtained from the stem cell graft. Receptors were obtained from a human donor who donated a stem cell graft to a child with acute myeloid leukemia. Each CDR3 is given without its conserved first and last residue.

cdr3_aa | v_call
ASSLGQGHTQY | TRBV5-1
ASSLDGQGSLDTQY | TRBV7-2
SPRMLGQGGQPQH | TRBV20-1
ASRSQGIRGEKLF | TRBV7-9
ASSLPTNRGAPPRGYT | TRBV12-3/TRBV12-4
ASSQTSTYEQY | TRBV12-3/TRBV12-4
SARVGGPGSPLH | TRBV20-1
ASTFKNTEAF | TRBV6-1
ASSQDERGVRQETQY | TRBV3-1
AISEHPPEAF | TRBV10-3
ASSQSGSTGELF | TRBV3-1
ASSRDLGGRGQETQY | TRBV7-2
SPQAGGLDTQY | TRBV20-1
SVVRTANTEAF | TRBV29-1
ASSPPRGAQETQY | TRBV5-4
ASSLTGGENQPQY | TRBV12-3/TRBV12-4
ASSPRTDRGYT | TRBV5-4
ASGKTGYEQY | TRBV6-5
SVERGQRDGYT | TRBV29-1
ASSTGRINQPQH | TRBV13
ATSSTTETYEQY | TRBV15
SGAVAPYNEQF | TRBV20-1
ASSDQGTGELF | TRBV9
ASSALQGSDTQY | TRBV9
ASSSGTGSTNEKLF | TRBV7-9
ASRVDRNQAYEQY | TRBV7-2
ASSFGGISTDTQY | TRBV7-8
SVERGRGPSYEQY | TRBV29-1
ASSGGTRPKF | TRBV7-9
ASSTAQLTYEQY | TRBV12-3/TRBV12-4
SASPLTGRIDQPQH | TRBV20-1
SARVLGLRNEQF | TRBV20-1
SASLGAGGTDTQY | TRBV20-1
ASSSTGYDGYEQY | TRBV7-9
GSSRLAESTDTQY | TRBV12-3/TRBV12-4
ASSRQDHYNEQF | TRBV6-6
ASSLSSGGAYNEQF | TRBV13
ASSYPGQSQETQY | TRBV7-9
ASSQDRDRTLATNEKLF | TRBV4-3
SARGQGGGSPLH | TRBV20-1